This T cell receptor (beta chain) came from a study of cytomegalovirus exposure and HLA in healthy donors. Healthy bone marrow donors made up the donors. This donor's CMV serostatus went unrecorded. PCR involved 60 Vbeta and 13 Jbeta primers. Per the authors' pipeline: A later analysis tallied roughly 77 million unique TCR beta chains, 8.5 million to 11 million of them shared. Libraries were prepared by immunoSEQ multiplex PCR; TCRdb keeps only in-frame clonotypes and omits some of them. The V and J calls and the clone size are those of that table, but D and trimming were determined from the DNA. The sample includes under 100,000 clones, more than 65% of them seen just once. Input material: PBMCs. This TCR was sampled from a human donor in good health.

The chain's CDR3 is CASSLGGGLNTEAFF. As DNA, the CDR3 is TGTGCCAGCAGCTTAGGAGGGGGCCTGAACACTGAAGCTTTCTTT. The gene calls are TRBV7-8 and TRBJ1-1; 7 bases fit TRBD1. Trimming took 1 base from V and 0 from J; bases not matched to a gene: 2. The CDR3 is made up of 15 amino acids. The germline gives CDR1 SGHVS, CDR2 FQNEAQ.